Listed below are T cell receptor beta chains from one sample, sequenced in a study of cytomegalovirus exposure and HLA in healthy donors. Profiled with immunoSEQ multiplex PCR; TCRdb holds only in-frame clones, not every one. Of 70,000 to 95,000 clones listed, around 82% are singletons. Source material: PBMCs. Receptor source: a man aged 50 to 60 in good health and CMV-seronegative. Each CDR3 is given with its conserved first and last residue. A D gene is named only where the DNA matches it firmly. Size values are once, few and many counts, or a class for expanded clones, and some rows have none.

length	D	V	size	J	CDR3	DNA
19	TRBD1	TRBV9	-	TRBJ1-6	CASSPFSKTGGGKNSPLHF	TGTGCCAGCAGCCCGTTCAGTAAAACAGGGGGCGGTAAAAATTCACCCCTCCACTTT
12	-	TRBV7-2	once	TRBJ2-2	CASSSYTGELFF	TGTGCCAGCAGCTCTTATACCGGGGAGCTGTTTTTT
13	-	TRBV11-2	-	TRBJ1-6	CASTGGWGSPLHF	TGTGCCAGCACGGGAGGGTGGGGGTCACCCCTCCACTTT
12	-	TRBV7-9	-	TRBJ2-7	CSSSSDREEQYF	TGTTCCAGCAGCTCGGACAGAGAAGAGCAGTACTTC
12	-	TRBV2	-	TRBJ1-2	CASSRQDGGYTF	TGTGCCAGCAGCAGACAGGACGGGGGCTACACCTTC
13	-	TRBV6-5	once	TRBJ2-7	CASSSQAGYEQYF	TGTGCCAGCAGTTCCCAGGCGGGCTACGAGCAGTACTTC
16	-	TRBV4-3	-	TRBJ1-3	CASSQDPRARGNTIYF	TGCGCCAGCAGCCAAGATCCGAGGGCACGGGGAAACACCATATATTTT
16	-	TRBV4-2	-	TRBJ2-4	CASSQRYRALKNIQYF	TGTGCCAGCAGCCAAAGGTACAGGGCCCTAAAAAACATTCAGTACTTC
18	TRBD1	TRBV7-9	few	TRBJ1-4	CASSRRTGGVGRGEKLFF	TGTGCCAGCAGCCGGCGGACAGGGGGCGTGGGACGGGGTGAAAAACTGTTTTTT
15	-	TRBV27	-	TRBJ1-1	CASSSPTAGTTEAFF	TGTGCCAGCAGTTCCCCGACAGCGGGGACCACTGAAGCTTTCTTT
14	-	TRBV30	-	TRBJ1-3	CAWSVLTGGNTIYF	TGTGCCTGGAGTGTACTTACGGGGGGAAACACCATATATTTT
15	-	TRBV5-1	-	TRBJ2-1	CASSLVGEDYNEQFF	TGCGCCAGCAGCTTGGTAGGGGAGGACTACAATGAGCAGTTCTTC
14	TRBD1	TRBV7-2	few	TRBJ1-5	CASSPDRGNQPQHF	TGTGCCAGCAGCCCGGACAGGGGGAATCAGCCCCAGCATTTT
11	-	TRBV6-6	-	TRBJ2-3	CASSSGEAVYF	TGTGCCAGCAGTTCGGGGGAGGCGGTGTATTTT
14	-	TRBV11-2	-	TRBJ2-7	CASSFGDTTYEQYF	TGTGCCAGCAGCTTCGGGGACACTACCTACGAGCAGTACTTC
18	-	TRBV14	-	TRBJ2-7	CASSQVLSETGRSYEQYF	TGTGCCAGCAGCCAAGTGCTTTCCGAGACAGGACGATCCTACGAGCAGTACTTC
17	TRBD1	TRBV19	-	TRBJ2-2	CATKNIRQGSRPGELFF	TGTGCCACCAAGAATATCCGACAGGGATCCCGACCCGGGGAGCTGTTTTTT
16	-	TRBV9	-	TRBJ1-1	CASSVGMGAAGTEAFF	TGTGCCAGCAGCGTAGGTATGGGGGCGGCGGGCACTGAAGCTTTCTTT
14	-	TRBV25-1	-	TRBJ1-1	CASSGGNSGTKAFF	TGTGCCAGCAGTGGCGGTAACTCTGGGACTAAAGCTTTCTTT
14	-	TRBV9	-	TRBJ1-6	CASSVATANSPLHF	TGTGCCAGCAGCGTAGCTACAGCCAATTCACCCCTCCACTTT
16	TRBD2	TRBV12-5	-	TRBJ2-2	CASGWEAGEGTGELFF	TGTGCTAGTGGTTGGGAAGCGGGGGAGGGGACCGGGGAGCTGTTTTTT
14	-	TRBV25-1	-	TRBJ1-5	CASSKGSGNQPQHF	TGTGCCAGCAGTAAGGGTAGCGGCAATCAGCCCCAGCATTTT
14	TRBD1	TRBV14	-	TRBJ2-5	CASSRDSVQETQYF	TGTGCCAGCAGCCGGGACAGTGTGCAAGAGACCCAGTACTTC
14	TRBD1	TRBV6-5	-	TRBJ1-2	CASSYSVGQVGYTF	TGTGCCAGCAGTTACTCGGTCGGACAGGTTGGCTACACCTTC
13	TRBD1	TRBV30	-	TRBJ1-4	CAWDRQGKEKLFF	TGTGCCTGGGATCGACAGGGGAAAGAAAAACTGTTTTTT
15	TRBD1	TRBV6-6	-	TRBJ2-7	CASSYLGTGGYEQYF	TGTGCCAGCAGTTACTTGGGGACAGGGGGCTACGAGCAGTACTTC
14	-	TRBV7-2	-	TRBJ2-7	CASSKGGDSYEQYF	TGTGCCAGCAGCAAAGGAGGAGACTCCTACGAGCAGTACTTC
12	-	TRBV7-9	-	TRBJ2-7	CSSSSSTARLDF	TGTTCCAGCAGCTCCTCGACAGCCAGGTTAGACTTC
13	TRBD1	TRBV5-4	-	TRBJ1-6	CASNRDRDSPLHF	TGTGCCAGCAATCGGGACAGGGATTCACCCCTCCACTTT
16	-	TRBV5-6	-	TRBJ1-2	CASRRPKGIGDYGYTF	TGTGCCAGCCGCCGGCCTAAGGGGATAGGAGACTATGGCTACACCTTC
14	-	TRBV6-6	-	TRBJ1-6	CASSSPGGGSPLHF	TGTGCCAGCAGTTCTCCGGGGGGTGGTTCACCCCTCCACTTT
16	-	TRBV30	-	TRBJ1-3	CAWSALRPSSGNTIYF	TGTGCCTGGAGTGCCCTCAGGCCCTCTTCTGGAAACACCATATATTTT
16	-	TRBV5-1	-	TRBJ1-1	CASSLAGNSKNTEAFF	TGCGCCAGCAGCTTGGCCGGCAACAGCAAGAACACTGAAGCTTTCTTT
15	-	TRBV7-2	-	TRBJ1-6	CASRPSAQNNSPLHF	TGTGCCAGCAGACCATCGGCACAGAATAATTCACCCCTCCACTTT
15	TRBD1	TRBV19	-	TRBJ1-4	CASSILGQGDEKLFF	TGTGCCAGTAGTATTCTTGGACAGGGGGATGAAAAACTGTTTTTT
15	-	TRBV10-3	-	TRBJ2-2	CAISESAGVGGELFF	TGTGCCATCAGTGAGTCGGCAGGGGTTGGCGGGGAGCTGTTTTTT
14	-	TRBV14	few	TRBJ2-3	CASSQEARSGTQYF	TGTGCCAGCAGCCAAGAGGCACGAAGCGGTACGCAGTATTTT
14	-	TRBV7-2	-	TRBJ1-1	CASSFNRMNTEAFF	TGTGCCAGCAGCTTTAACAGGATGAACACTGAAGCTTTCTTT
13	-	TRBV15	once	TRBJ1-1	CATSRSVNTEAFF	TGTGCCACCAGCCGCTCAGTGAACACTGAAGCTTTCTTT
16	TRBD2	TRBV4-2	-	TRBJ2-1	CASSRGGSSSYNEQFF	TGTGCCAGCAGCCGGGGGGGAAGTAGCTCCTACAATGAGCAGTTCTTC
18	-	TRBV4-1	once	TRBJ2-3	CASSQEWWTGSRADTQYF	TGCGCCAGCAGCCAAGAATGGTGGACGGGGTCGAGGGCAGATACGCAGTATTTT
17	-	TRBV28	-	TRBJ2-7	CASSLPGSSSVRYEQYF	TGTGCCAGCAGTTTACCCGGTTCTTCCTCCGTTCGCTACGAGCAGTACTTC
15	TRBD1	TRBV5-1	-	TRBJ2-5	CASSFPQGTQETQYF	TGCGCCAGCAGCTTCCCACAGGGGACCCAAGAGACCCAGTACTTC
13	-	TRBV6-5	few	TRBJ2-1	CASSYREYNEQFF	TGTGCCAGCAGTTACAGGGAGTACAATGAGCAGTTCTTC
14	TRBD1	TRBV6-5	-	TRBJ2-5	CASSYAGTGHIRYF	TGTGCCAGCAGTTACGCCGGGACAGGCCATATACGGTACTTC
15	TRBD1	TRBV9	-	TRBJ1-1	CASSATQGVYTEAFF	TGTGCCAGCAGCGCCACTCAGGGGGTTTACACTGAAGCTTTCTTT
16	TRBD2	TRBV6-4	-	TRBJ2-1	CASSVNGLAGFDEQFF	TGTGCCAGCAGTGTCAATGGACTAGCGGGGTTTGATGAGCAGTTCTTC
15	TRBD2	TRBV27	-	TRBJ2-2	CASGTSARDTGELFF	TGTGCCAGCGGGACTAGCGCTCGGGACACCGGGGAGCTGTTTTTT
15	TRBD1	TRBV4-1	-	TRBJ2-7	CASSLLTGPTYEQYF	TGCGCCAGCAGCCTCTTGACAGGGCCGACCTACGAGCAGTACTTC
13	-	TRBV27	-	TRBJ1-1	CATSEGWRTEAFF	TGTGCCACCTCAGAGGGTTGGAGGACTGAAGCTTTCTTT
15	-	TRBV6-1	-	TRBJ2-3	CASSEIWGPTDTQYF	TGTGCCAGCAGTGAAATATGGGGGCCCACAGATACGCAGTATTTT
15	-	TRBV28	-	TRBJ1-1	CASSLAREVDTEAFF	TGTGCCAGCAGTTTAGCTCGGGAAGTTGACACTGAAGCTTTCTTT
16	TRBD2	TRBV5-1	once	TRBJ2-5	CASSFAGLAGRETQYF	TGCGCCAGCAGCTTCGCGGGACTAGCGGGGAGAGAGACCCAGTACTTC
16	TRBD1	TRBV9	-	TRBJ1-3	CASSVEAGGFGNTIYF	TGTGCCAGCAGCGTAGAGGCAGGGGGCTTTGGAAACACCATATATTTT
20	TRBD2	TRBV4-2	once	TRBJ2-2	CASSLRTSGGVIGYTGELFF	TGTGCCAGCAGCCTCCGGACTAGCGGGGGGGTTATAGGGTACACCGGGGAGCTGTTTTTT